This record looks at one TCR beta chain sequence and its context. The CDR3 end shows no conserved phenylalanine or tryptophan, and so a read error is likely. Germline values: CDR1 SGHAT, CDR2 FQNNGV. CDR3 length equals 18 residues. This sample stems from a study of tumor-infiltrating lymphocytes in oesophageal squamous cell carcinoma. TCRdb analysed the PCR reads with MiXCR anew, one entry per CDR3 protein. The sample has tens of thousands of distinct CDR3 sequences; about 40% are singletons. Sequencing used esophageal tumor tissue. The sequence was collected from a male donor with esophageal squamous cell carcinoma. The chain recombines TRBV11-2 with TRBJ2-5; 9 bases fit TRBD2. Near its end, the DNA agrees better with TRBJ2-1, so the J call may be wrong. CDR3 DNA: TGTGCCAGCAGCTCCTCCCTGCGACTAGCGGAGACCTACAATGAGCAGTTCTTG. Translation gives CASSSSLRLAETYNEQFL.